Below are 31 T cell receptor beta chains sequenced from a single sample in a study of siplizumab effects on memory and regulatory T cells. Profiling relied on immunoSEQ multiplex PCR, and the TCRdb table lists in-frame clones only, not all of them. The sample lists about 110,000 clones; 80% to 95% were seen once. The sample taken for sequencing was CD4+ T cells sorted from blood. These receptors were collected from a human donor in good health.

V is TRBV18 and J is TRBJ2-7; D gene unclear. Germline V CDR1 and CDR2: KGHSH, LQKENI. V lost 3 bases and J 3 bases, leaving 9 bases between the germline ends. There are 13 residues in the CDR3. The CDR3 bases are TGTGCCAGCTCACCTGTGAGAAACTACGAGCAGTACTTC. Its translation: CASSPVRNYEQYF.

This sequence joins TRBV7-9 and TRBJ1-1; no reliable D call. The V gene lost 6 bases and the J gene lost 0 bases, with 17 bases spanning the gap. Per the germline V gene, CDR1 is SEHNR and CDR2 is FQNEAQ (reference sequence). The CDR3 covers 16 residues. CDR3 loop: CASRPLGNALNTEAFF. In DNA, the CDR3 is TGTGCCAGCAGGCCCCTGGGGAACGCCCTGAACACTGAAGCTTTCTTT. Filled out from reference TRBV7-9 and TRBJ1-1, the complete variable domain reads DTGVSQNPRHKITKRGQNVTFRCDPISEHNRLYWYRQTLGQGPEFLTYFQNEAQLEKSRLLSDRFSAERPKGSFSTLEIQRTEQGDSAMYLCASRPLGNALNTEAFFGQGTRLTVV.

This sequence joins TRBV5-1 and TRBJ2-7; the D is unclear. The germline V and J ends were trimmed by 4 bases and 5 bases, with 10 bases remaining between them. The CDR3 has 12 residues. Per the germline V gene, CDR1 is SGHRS and CDR2 is YFSETQ. CDR3: CASSEIAHEQYF. CDR3 bases: TGCGCCAGCAGCGAGATAGCCCACGAGCAGTACTTC.

The rearrangement uses TRBV5-4 and TRBJ1-2; D is unclear. CDR1 is SGHNT, CDR2 YYREEE, per germline (reference sequence). The CDR3 is 11 residues long. Trimming shortened V by 1 base and J by 7 bases, and 5 bases separated the two germline ends. The CDR3 DNA sequence: TGTGCCAGCAGCTTGTATAGTGGCTACACCTTC. It codes for CASSLYSGYTF.

The V and J genes are TRBV5-1 and TRBJ2-3, with D possibly matching TRBD2 (6 bases). Trimming removed 2 bases from V and 7 bases from J, with 8 bases in between. The CDR3 loop spans 12 amino acids. Germline assignment: CDR1 SGHRS and CDR2 YFSETQ. CDR3 region: CASSFGGNTQYF. The DNA of the CDR3 is TGCGCCAGCAGCTTCGGGGGTAATACGCAGTATTTT.

The genes are TRBV28 and TRBJ1-2; 9 bases are shared with TRBD1. With V trimmed by 6 bases and J by 7 bases, 9 bases remained unmatched. The CDR3 consists of 14 residues. Germline V lookup: CDR1 MDHEN, CDR2 SYDVKM. The CDR3, as DNA: TGTGCCAGCAGCCTCACAGGGGGCGGCGGTGGCTACACCTTC. Residues: CASSLTGGGGGYTF.

The gene calls are TRBV6-6 and TRBJ1-1; D may be TRBD1 (6 bases). Trimming pared 2 bases from V and 4 bases from J, leaving 11 bases between. Germline V gene sequence: CDR1 MNHNY, CDR2 SVGAGI (reference sequence). CDR3 length: 14 amino acids. This CDR3 reads CASSYGGLSTEAFF. CDR3 DNA: TGTGCCAGCAGTTACGGGGGGCTCAGCACTGAAGCTTTCTTT.

This sequence joins TRBV7-9 and TRBJ2-7; tentatively, D is TRBD2 (5 bases). The length of the CDR3 is 16 residues. The germline V and J ends were trimmed by 1 base and 0 bases, with 13 bases remaining between them. The germline gives CDR1 SEHNR, CDR2 FQNEAQ (reference sequence). The chain's CDR3 is CASSLGGPALSYEQYF. Here the CDR3 DNA reads TGTGCCAGCAGCTTAGGAGGGCCCGCCCTCTCCTACGAGCAGTACTTC.

This chain uses TRBV7-9 with TRBJ1-1; 8 bases are shared with TRBD1. This CDR3 has 16 residues. Germline V gene data show CDR1 as SEHNR and CDR2 as FQNEAQ (reference sequence). The V gene end was trimmed by 1 base and the J gene end by 0 bases; junction bases not matched to a gene: 4. Written as DNA, the CDR3 is TGTGCCAGCAGCTTAGGGACAGGGAGCCTGAACACTGAAGCTTTCTTT. Its translation: CASSLGTGSLNTEAFF.

The chain recombines TRBV5-1 with TRBJ2-3; 7 bases map to TRBD2. Germline CDR1 SGHRS, CDR2 YFSETQ. The V and J ends lost 1 base and 3 bases, in that order; junction bases with no gene match: 5. The CDR3 sequence is 15 residues long. The CDR3: CASSLLGGSTDTQYF. The CDR3 DNA sequence: TGCGCCAGCAGCTTGTTAGGCGGGAGTACAGATACGCAGTATTTT.

The chain combines TRBV6-5 with TRBJ1-3; 8 bases map to TRBD1. The length of the CDR3 is 15 residues. Germline assignment: CDR1 MNHEY and CDR2 SVGAGI. J was trimmed by 2 bases and V by 8 bases; bases with no gene match: 8. CDR3 DNA sequence: TGTGCCAGCTCTCACCAGGGGGCTACTGGAAACACCATATATTTT. Its translation is CASSHQGATGNTIYF.

The chain employs TRBV7-9 and TRBJ1-2; no definite D call. This CDR3 comprises 12 residues. V gave up 0 bases and J gave up 6 bases, with 5 bases separating them. CDR1 SEHNR and CDR2 FQNEAQ come from the germline V gene (reference sequence). DNA of the CDR3: TGTGCCAGCAGCTTAGCGGGCGATGGCTACACCTTC. Amino acid sequence: CASSLAGDGYTF.

A single count supports this clone. The chain's CDR3 is CASSLRAEETQYF. DNA of the CDR3: TGTGCCAGCAGCCTGCGGGCGGAGGAGACCCAGTACTTC. V is TRBV14 and J is TRBJ2-5; TRBD2 might be the D (5 bases). CDR1 SGHDN and CDR2 FVKESK come from the germline V gene. The CDR3 is made up of 13 amino acids. Trimming pared 4 bases from V and 5 bases from J, leaving 11 bases between.

CDR3 nucleotide sequence: TGTGCCAGCAGCTTAGAGAAAGGGGCTTACGAGCAGTACTTC. Its translation: CASSLEKGAYEQYF. The chain employs TRBV7-2 and TRBJ2-7; perhaps TRBD1 as D (5 bases). This CDR3 comprises 14 residues. Trimming cost V 1 base and J 4 bases, with 11 bases left between them. CDR1 and CDR2 from the germline V gene are SGHTA and FQGNSA.

The V call is TRBV29-1, the J call TRBJ1-1; the D gene is possibly TRBD1 (5 bases). Trimming stripped 5 bases from V and 5 bases from J, with 12 bases between. The V gene's germline CDR1 is SQVTM and CDR2 ANQGSEA. The CDR3 loop spans 12 amino acids. This CDR3 is CSVIKGRTEAFF. CDR3 DNA: TGCAGCGTTATTAAGGGGCGAACTGAAGCTTTCTTT.

The chain carries TRBV5-6 and TRBJ2-7, with D perhaps TRBD2 (5 bases). V was cut by 4 bases and J by 9 bases, with 20 bases left in between. This CDR3 is 14 amino acids long. Looked up from germline, CDR1 is SGHDT and CDR2 is YYEEEE. CDR3 DNA: TGTGCCAGCAGCCTCCAGAGGGTGGGGTTTGTGCAGTACTTC. It yields the protein CASSLQRVGFVQYF.

The chain joins TRBV29-1 to TRBJ2-3; 8 nucleotides line up with TRBD2. Germline trimming cut 4 bases from V and 1 base from J; bases unmatched to any gene: 10. CDR1 is SQVTM and CDR2 is ANQGSEA in the germline V gene. CDR3 size: 16 residues. The CDR3 here is CSVAGPGAGGTDTQYF. DNA of the CDR3: TGCAGCGTTGCGGGCCCCGGAGCGGGGGGCACAGATACGCAGTATTTT.

The chain has TRBV4-1 and TRBJ2-1, with D unclear. The germline gives CDR1 MGHRA, CDR2 YSYEKL. The V end lost 4 bases, the J end lost 0 bases, and 16 bases lay between the germline ends. The CDR3 is made up of 17 amino acids. The CDR3 DNA reads TGCGCCAGCAGCCCTGGACCCGACCCAGGCTCCTACAATGAGCAGTTCTTC. Translated: CASSPGPDPGSYNEQFF.

The rearrangement uses TRBV4-2 and TRBJ2-5; 8 bases are shared with TRBD2. Germline values: CDR1 LGHNA, CDR2 YNFKEQ. The ends lost 1 base at V and 7 bases at J; junction bases unmatched: 8. The CDR3 has 15 amino acids. CDR3 amino acids: CASSQAGGAKGTQYF. In DNA form, the CDR3 reads TGTGCCAGCAGCCAAGCCGGGGGGGCTAAGGGGACCCAGTACTTC.

CDR3 DNA: TGTGCCAGCAGTTTGCGAGGGACTAGCGGGGGGTATGGGGCCAACGTCCTGACTTTC. Protein sequence: CASSLRGTSGGYGANVLTF. The chain carries TRBV27 and TRBJ2-6; TRBD2 matches at 15 bases. V lost 3 bases and J lost 3; bases outside the gene matches: 6. CDR3 length: 19 amino acids. Germline assignment: CDR1 MNHEY and CDR2 SMNVEV (reference sequence).

The V call is TRBV10-1, the J call TRBJ1-1, with 8 nucleotides matching TRBD1. Trimming cost V 4 bases and J 11 bases; bases outside gene matches: 9. There are 13 residues in the CDR3. From germline, CDR1 is WNHNN and CDR2 SYGVQD (reference sequence). The chain's CDR3 is CASSGGRGQLAFF. The CDR3 DNA reads as TGCGCCAGCAGTGGGGGCAGGGGGCAATTGGCTTTCTTT.

This clone was detected once. The V call is TRBV5-4, the J call TRBJ2-1, with TRBD2 identical over 9 bases. After removal of 2 bases from V and 4 bases from J, the junction contained 19 bases not matched to a gene. The CDR3 runs 20 residues. Germline V lookup: CDR1 SGHNT, CDR2 YYREEE (reference sequence). The CDR3 DNA reads as TGTGCCAGCAGCTTTAGGGGTCAGAAAGGTAGCGGGAGTAGGTACAATGAGCAGTTCTTC. Protein: CASSFRGQKGSGSRYNEQFF.

The V call is TRBV28, the J call TRBJ1-4, with TRBD1 matching 9 bases. The J segment lost 1 base and the V segment lost 3 bases, leaving 6 bases of the junction unmatched. The germline CDR1 and CDR2 sequences are MDHEN and SYDVKM. The CDR3 totals 17 residues. The CDR3 protein is CASSLDRGVGTNEKLFF. CDR3 DNA: TGTGCCAGCAGTTTGGACAGGGGCGTAGGAACTAATGAAAAACTGTTTTTT.

This chain joins TRBV6-1 and TRBJ2-4, with D possibly being TRBD1 (6 bases). Trimming removed 4 bases from V and 6 bases from J, with 7 bases in between. The CDR3 has 12 residues. CDR1 is MNHNS and CDR2 is SASEGT in the germline V gene. CDR3 bases: TGTGCCAGCAGTGCACAGGGAAACATTCAGTACTTC. Translating gives CASSAQGNIQYF.

The chain recombines TRBV29-1 with TRBJ2-3; D possibly corresponds to TRBD2 (6 bases). The ends were cut back, 7 bases at V and 0 bases at J, with 11 bases in the middle. Germline assignment: CDR1 SQVTM and CDR2 ANQGSEA. CDR3 length: 13 amino acids. CDR3 amino acids: CSARRGSTDTQYF. The CDR3 DNA is TGCAGCGCCCGGAGGGGAAGCACAGATACGCAGTATTTT.

The chain has TRBV5-1 and TRBJ1-1; 9 nucleotides agree with TRBD1. Germline CDR1 reads SGHRS; CDR2 reads YFSETQ. The V and J ends lost 4 bases and 10 bases, in that order; junction bases with no gene match: 8. This CDR3 is 13 amino acids long. The CDR3 spells CASSPGQGLGAFF. The CDR3 region has the DNA TGCGCCAGCAGCCCAGGACAGGGGCTCGGAGCTTTCTTT.

CDR3 loop: CASSPFRGLNTGELFF. The CDR3, as DNA: TGCGCCAGCAGCCCCTTTAGGGGGTTAAACACCGGGGAGCTGTTTTTT. J is TRBJ2-2 and V is TRBV5-1, with a possible D match to TRBD1 (6 bases). V gave up 4 bases and J gave up 2 bases, with 15 bases separating them. The germline V gene encodes CDR1 SGHRS and CDR2 YFSETQ. The CDR3 covers 16 residues. Drawing the rest from reference TRBV5-1 and TRBJ2-2, the complete variable domain is KAGVTQTPRYLIKTRGQQVTLSCSPISGHRSVSWYQQTPGQGLQFLFEYFSETQRNKGNFPGRFSGRQFSNSRSEMNVSTLELGDSALYLCASSPFRGLNTGELFFGEGSRLTVL.

This chain uses TRBV6-5 with TRBJ1-5; 7 nucleotides line up with TRBD1. Germline V CDR1 and CDR2: MNHEY, SVGAGI. The CDR3 extends over 14 amino acids. V dropped 5 bases and J dropped 7; count of bases not matched to a gene: 8. The CDR3: CASSNDRERQPQHF. Written as DNA, the CDR3 is TGTGCCAGCAGTAACGACAGGGAAAGACAGCCCCAGCATTTT.

V and J are TRBV29-1 and TRBJ1-1; no definite D call. The V end was cut by 3 bases, the J end by 5 bases, with 7 bases between. This CDR3 region has 11 residues. Germline V lookup: CDR1 SQVTM, CDR2 ANQGSEA. CDR3 DNA sequence: TGCAGCGTTGACCGGAAGACTGAAGCTTTCTTT. Its translation is CSVDRKTEAFF.

This clone was counted once. V usage is TRBV5-4 and J usage is TRBJ2-7; 7 bases fit TRBD1. Germline V CDR1 and CDR2: SGHNT, YYREEE (reference sequence). V dropped 5 bases and J dropped 4; count of bases not matched to a gene: 9. This CDR3 spans 14 amino acids. CDR3 amino acids: CASSRSMGQYEQYF. The CDR3 bases are TGTGCCAGCAGTCGTTCAATGGGACAGTACGAGCAGTACTTC.

The gene calls are TRBV5-6 and TRBJ1-4, with a possible D match to TRBD1 (5 bases). In germline, CDR1 is SGHDT, CDR2 YYEEEE. This CDR3 is 14 amino acids long. V gave up 4 bases and J gave up 7 bases, with 14 bases separating them. The DNA of the CDR3 is TGTGCCAGCAGCCAGGATTTTGGGGGTGAAAAACTGTTTTTT. Translation: CASSQDFGGEKLFF.